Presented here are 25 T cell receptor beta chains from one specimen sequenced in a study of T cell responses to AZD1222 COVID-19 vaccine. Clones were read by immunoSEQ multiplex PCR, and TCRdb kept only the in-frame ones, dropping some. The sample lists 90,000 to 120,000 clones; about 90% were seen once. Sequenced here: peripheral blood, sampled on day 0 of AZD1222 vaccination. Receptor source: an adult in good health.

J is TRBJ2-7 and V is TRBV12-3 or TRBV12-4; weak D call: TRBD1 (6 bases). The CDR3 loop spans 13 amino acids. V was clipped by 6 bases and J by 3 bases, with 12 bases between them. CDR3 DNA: TGTGCCAGCAGACCCACAGGGTACTACGAGCAGTACTTC. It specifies CASRPTGYYEQYF.

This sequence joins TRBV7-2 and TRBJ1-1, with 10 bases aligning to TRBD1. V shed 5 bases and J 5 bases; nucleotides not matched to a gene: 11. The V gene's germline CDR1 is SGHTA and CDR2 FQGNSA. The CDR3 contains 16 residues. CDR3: CASSLPAGTGVTEAFF. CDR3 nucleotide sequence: TGTGCCAGCAGCCTACCCGCGGGGACAGGGGTGACTGAAGCTTTCTTT.

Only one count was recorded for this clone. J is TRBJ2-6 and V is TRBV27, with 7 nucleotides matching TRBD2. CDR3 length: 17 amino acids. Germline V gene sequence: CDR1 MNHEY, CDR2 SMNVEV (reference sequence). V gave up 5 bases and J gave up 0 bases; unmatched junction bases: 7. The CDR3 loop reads CASSLWGGSSGANVLTF. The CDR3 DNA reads TGTGCCAGCAGTCTCTGGGGAGGGAGCTCTGGGGCCAACGTCCTGACTTTC. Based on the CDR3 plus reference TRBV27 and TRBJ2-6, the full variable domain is EAQVTQNPRYLITVTGKKLTVTCSQNMNHEYMSWYRQDPGLGLRQIYYSMNVEVTDKGDVPEGYKVSRKEKRNFPLILESPSPNQTSLYFCASSLWGGSSGANVLTFGAGSRLTVL.

This chain's CDR3 is CASSLVGDQPQHF. For the CDR3, the DNA is TGTGCCAGCAGCCTAGTGGGGGATCAGCCCCAGCATTTT. The genes are TRBV12-3 or TRBV12-4 and TRBJ1-5; possible D gene TRBD1, 5 bases. The CDR3 covers 13 residues. V lost 6 bases and J lost 5, with 11 bases in between.

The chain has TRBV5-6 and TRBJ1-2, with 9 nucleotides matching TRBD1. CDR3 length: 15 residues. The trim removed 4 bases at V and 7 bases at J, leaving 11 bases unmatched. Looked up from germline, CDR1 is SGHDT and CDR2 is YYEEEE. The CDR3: CASSGGQGLTFGYTF. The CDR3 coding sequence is TGTGCCAGCAGCGGTGGACAGGGGTTAACCTTTGGCTACACCTTC.

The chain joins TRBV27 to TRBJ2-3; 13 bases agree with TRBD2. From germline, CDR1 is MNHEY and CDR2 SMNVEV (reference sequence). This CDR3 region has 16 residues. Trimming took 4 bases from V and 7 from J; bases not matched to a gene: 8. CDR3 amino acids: CASSSRTSGSVNTQYF. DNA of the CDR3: TGTGCCAGCAGTTCTCGGACTAGCGGGAGCGTAAATACGCAGTATTTT.

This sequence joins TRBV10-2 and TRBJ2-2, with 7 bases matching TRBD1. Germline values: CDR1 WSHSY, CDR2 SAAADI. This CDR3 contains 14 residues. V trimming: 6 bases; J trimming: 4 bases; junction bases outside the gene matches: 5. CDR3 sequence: CASRHRGGTGELFF. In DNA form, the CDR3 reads TGCGCCAGCAGACACAGGGGTGGCACCGGGGAGCTGTTTTTT.

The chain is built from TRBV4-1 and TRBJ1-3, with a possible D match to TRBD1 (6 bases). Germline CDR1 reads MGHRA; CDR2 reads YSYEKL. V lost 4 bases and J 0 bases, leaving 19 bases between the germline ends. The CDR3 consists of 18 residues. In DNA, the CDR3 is TGCGCCAGCAGCCTAACCGGGACACGTACAATCTCTGGAAACACCATATATTTT. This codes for CASSLTGTRTISGNTIYF.

The CDR3 reads CASSVLQGSAGNTEAFF. CDR3 nucleotide sequence: TGTGCCAGCAGTGTCTTACAGGGCAGCGCGGGGAACACTGAAGCTTTCTTT. The gene calls are TRBV28 and TRBJ1-1; perhaps TRBD1 as D (6 bases). CDR3 size: 17 residues. V was cut by 5 bases and J by 1 base, with 20 bases left in between. Germline values: CDR1 MDHEN, CDR2 SYDVKM.

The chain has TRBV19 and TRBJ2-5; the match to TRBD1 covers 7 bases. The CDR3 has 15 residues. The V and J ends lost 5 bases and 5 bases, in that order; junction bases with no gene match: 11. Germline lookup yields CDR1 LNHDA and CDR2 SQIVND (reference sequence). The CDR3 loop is CASSVPSLTGETQYF. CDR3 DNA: TGTGCCAGTAGTGTCCCGTCGCTGACAGGGGAGACCCAGTACTTC.

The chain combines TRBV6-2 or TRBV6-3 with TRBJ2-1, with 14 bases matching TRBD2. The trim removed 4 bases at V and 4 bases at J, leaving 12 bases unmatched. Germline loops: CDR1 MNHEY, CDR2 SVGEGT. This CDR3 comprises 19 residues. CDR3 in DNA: TGTGCCAGCAGTTCCCTGACTAGCGGGAGGGCCTTCACGTACAATGAGCAGTTCTTC. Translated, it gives CASSSLTSGRAFTYNEQFF.

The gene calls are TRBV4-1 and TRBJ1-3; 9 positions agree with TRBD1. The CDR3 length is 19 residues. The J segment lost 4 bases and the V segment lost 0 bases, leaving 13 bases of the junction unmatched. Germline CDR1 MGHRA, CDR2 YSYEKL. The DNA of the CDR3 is TGCGCCAGCAGCCAAGATCCGACGGACAGGGGAGGATCCGGAAACACCATATATTTT. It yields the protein CASSQDPTDRGGSGNTIYF.

The CDR3 loop reads CSAAGLLRDGYTF. As DNA, the CDR3 is TGCAGCGCAGCGGGACTCCTCAGGGATGGCTACACCTTC. The chain joins TRBV29-1 to TRBJ1-2, with a possible D match to TRBD1 (5 bases). Germline CDR1 is SQVTM and CDR2 is ANQGSEA. There are 13 residues in the CDR3. V was clipped by 7 bases and J by 6 bases, with 18 bases between them.

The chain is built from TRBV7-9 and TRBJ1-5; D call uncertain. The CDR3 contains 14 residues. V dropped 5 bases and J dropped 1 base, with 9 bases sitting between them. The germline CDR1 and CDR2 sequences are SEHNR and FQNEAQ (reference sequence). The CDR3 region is CASSEHESNQPQHF. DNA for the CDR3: TGTGCCAGCAGCGAACACGAGAGCAATCAGCCCCAGCATTTT.

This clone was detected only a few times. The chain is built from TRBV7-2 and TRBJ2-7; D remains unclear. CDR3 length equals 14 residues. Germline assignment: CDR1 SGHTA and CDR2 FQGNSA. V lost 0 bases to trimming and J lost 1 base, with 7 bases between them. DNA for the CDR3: TGTGCCAGCAGCTTAGCTTGGCGGTCCTACGAGCAGTACTTC. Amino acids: CASSLAWRSYEQYF.

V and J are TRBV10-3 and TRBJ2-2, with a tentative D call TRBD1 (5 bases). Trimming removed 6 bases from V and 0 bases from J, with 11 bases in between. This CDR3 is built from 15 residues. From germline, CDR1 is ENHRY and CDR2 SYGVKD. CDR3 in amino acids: CAIRETEANTGELFF. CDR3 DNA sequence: TGTGCCATCAGAGAGACAGAGGCGAACACCGGGGAGCTGTTTTTT.

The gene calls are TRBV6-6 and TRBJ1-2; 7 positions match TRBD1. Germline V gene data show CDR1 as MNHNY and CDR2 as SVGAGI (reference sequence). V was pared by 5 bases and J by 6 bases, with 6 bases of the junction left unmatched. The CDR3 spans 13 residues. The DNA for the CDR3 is TGTGCCAGCAGTCGACAGGGTGTTGATGGCTACACCTTC. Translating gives CASSRQGVDGYTF.

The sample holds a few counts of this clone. The CDR3 DNA reads as TGTGCCAGCAGTTTAGCCGGGAGTCTATCCTACGAGCAGTACTTC. As protein: CASSLAGSLSYEQYF. This chain uses TRBV28 with TRBJ2-7; possible D gene TRBD2, 6 bases. Trimming stripped 2 bases from V and 1 base from J, with 12 bases between. The CDR3 is 15 amino acids. CDR1 and CDR2 from the germline V gene are MDHEN and SYDVKM.

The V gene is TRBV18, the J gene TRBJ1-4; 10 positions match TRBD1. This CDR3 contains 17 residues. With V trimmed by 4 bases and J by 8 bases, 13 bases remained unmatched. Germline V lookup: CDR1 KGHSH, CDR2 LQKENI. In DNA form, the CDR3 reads TGTGCCAGCTCACACCGGGACAGGGGTGATAGGGGCGAAAAACTGTTTTTT. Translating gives CASSHRDRGDRGEKLFF.

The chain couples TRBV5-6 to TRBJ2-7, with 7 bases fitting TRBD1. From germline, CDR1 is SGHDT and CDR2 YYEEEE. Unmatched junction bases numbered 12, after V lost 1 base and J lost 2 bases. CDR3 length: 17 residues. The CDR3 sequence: CASSLSGSRDRPYEQYF. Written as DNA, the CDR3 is TGTGCCAGCAGCTTGTCGGGGTCCCGGGACAGACCCTACGAGCAGTACTTC. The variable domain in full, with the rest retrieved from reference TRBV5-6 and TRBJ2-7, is DAGVTQSPTHLIKTRGQQVTLRCSPKSGHDTVSWYQQALGQGPQFIFQYYEEEERQRGNFPDRFSGHQFPNYSSELNVNALLLGDSALYLCASSLSGSRDRPYEQYFGPGTRLTVT.

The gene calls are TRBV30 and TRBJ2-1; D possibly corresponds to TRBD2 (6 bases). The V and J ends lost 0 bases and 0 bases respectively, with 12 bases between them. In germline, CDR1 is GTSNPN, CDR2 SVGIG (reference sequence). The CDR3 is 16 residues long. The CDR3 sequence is CAWSVLGLNSYNEQFF. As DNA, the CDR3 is TGTGCCTGGAGTGTACTGGGACTTAACTCCTACAATGAGCAGTTCTTC.

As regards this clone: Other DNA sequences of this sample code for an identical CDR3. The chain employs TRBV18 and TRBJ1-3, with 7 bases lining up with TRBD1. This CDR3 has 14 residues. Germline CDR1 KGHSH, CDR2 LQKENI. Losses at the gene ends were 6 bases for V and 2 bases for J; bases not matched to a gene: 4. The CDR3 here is CASSPDRAGNTIYF. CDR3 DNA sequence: TGTGCCAGCTCTCCAGACAGGGCTGGAAACACCATATATTTT.

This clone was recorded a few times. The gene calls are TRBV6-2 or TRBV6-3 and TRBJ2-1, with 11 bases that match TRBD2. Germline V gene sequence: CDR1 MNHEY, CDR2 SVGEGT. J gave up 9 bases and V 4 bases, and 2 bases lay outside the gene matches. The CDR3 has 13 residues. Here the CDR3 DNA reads TGTGCCAGCAGTTTTCTAGCGGGGGGTGAGCAGTTCTTC. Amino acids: CASSFLAGGEQFF.

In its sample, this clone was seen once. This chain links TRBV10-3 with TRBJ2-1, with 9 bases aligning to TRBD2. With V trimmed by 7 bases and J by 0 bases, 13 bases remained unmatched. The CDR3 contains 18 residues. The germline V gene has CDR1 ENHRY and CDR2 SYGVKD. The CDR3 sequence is CAITPGASGMSSYNEQFF. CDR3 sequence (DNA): TGTGCCATCACCCCTGGGGCTAGCGGGATGAGCTCCTACAATGAGCAGTTCTTC.

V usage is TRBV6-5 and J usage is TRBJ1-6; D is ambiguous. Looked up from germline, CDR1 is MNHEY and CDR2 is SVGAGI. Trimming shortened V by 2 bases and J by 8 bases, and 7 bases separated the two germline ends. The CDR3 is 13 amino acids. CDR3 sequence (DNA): TGTGCCAGCAGTTACCAGAGGCATTCACCCCTCCACTTT. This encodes CASSYQRHSPLHF.